This entry lists 4 T cell receptor beta chains sequenced from one sample in a study of control samples from healthy donors and cancer patients. TCRdb's table, derived via immunoSEQ multiplex PCR, lists solely in-frame clones and lacks some. The sample has roughly 120,000 clones; about 93% are singletons. Source material: PBMCs. These TCRs come from a man aged 50 to 59 with head and neck cancer.

The gene calls are TRBV7-7 and TRBJ2-3, with TRBD2 identical over 9 bases. Germline loops: CDR1 SSHAT, CDR2 FNYEAQ (reference sequence). The CDR3 has 17 residues. V lost 5 bases, J lost 2 bases, and 11 bases stayed unmatched. The CDR3: CASSPNPRGGFTDTQYF. The CDR3 DNA sequence: TGTGCCAGCAGCCCTAACCCGCGGGGGGGATTCACAGATACGCAGTATTTT.

This chain joins TRBV18 and TRBJ1-2; no reliable D call. This CDR3 has 16 amino acids. V dropped 0 bases and J dropped 9 bases, with 20 bases sitting between them. The V gene's germline CDR1 is KGHSH and CDR2 LQKENI. CDR3 in amino acids: CASSPPSVAPGFSYTF. CDR3 bases: TGTGCCAGCTCACCACCGTCTGTAGCCCCGGGGTTTAGCTACACCTTC. Filled out from reference TRBV18 and TRBJ1-2, the complete variable domain reads NAGVMQNPRHLVRRRGQEARLRCSPMKGHSHVYWYRQLPEEGLKFMVYLQKENIIDESGMPKERFSAEFPKEGPSILRIQQVVRGDSAAYFCASSPPSVAPGFSYTFGSGTRLTVV.

The chain combines TRBV2 with TRBJ1-4; 7 bases fit TRBD1. Germline V gene data show CDR1 as SNHLY and CDR2 as FYNNEI. V lost 11 bases to trimming and J lost 7 bases; unmatched junction nucleotides: 7. This CDR3 comprises 12 residues. The CDR3 sequence: CASRQGGEKLFF. CDR3 DNA sequence: TGTGCCTCCCGACAGGGAGGTGAAAAACTGTTTTTT.

This chain joins TRBV4-3 and TRBJ2-7; 7 bases agree with TRBD1. Germline CDR1 LGHNA, CDR2 YSLEER. Trimming cost V 0 bases and J 4 bases; bases outside gene matches: 6. This CDR3 spans 15 amino acids. The CDR3 bases are TGCGCCAGCAGCCAAGAGAGGGACAGCCCTTACGAGCAGTACTTC. Translating gives CASSQERDSPYEQYF.